The rows below give T cell receptor beta chains drawn from one sample of a study of cytomegalovirus exposure and HLA in healthy donors. Some clones are missing from TCRdb's copy, which holds only in-frame ones; the method was immunoSEQ multiplex PCR. The sample records roughly 200,000 clones, about four fifths being singletons. The specimen sequenced was PBMCs. Receptors originate from a woman aged 18-30 years in good health and CMV-seronegative. Both conserved end residues are part of each CDR3. Fields, in order: CDR3 DNA, CDR3 protein, J gene, CDR3 length, clone size, D gene, V gene. The D gene is left open where the match is weak. Size is stated for part of the rows, as once, few or many counts, or as a class when the clone is expanded.

DNA: TGTGCCAGCACCCAACGCCCCAAGCGGGACCTGTTCTCCTACAATGAGCAGTTCTTC; CDR3: CASTQRPKRDLFSYNEQFF; J: TRBJ2-1; length: 19; size: .; D: TRBD2; V: TRBV28
DNA: TGTGCCAGCAGCGTAGCCGCTAGCGGGGCACAAGAGACCCAGTACTTC; CDR3: CASSVAASGAQETQYF; J: TRBJ2-5; length: 16; size: .; D: TRBD2; V: TRBV9
DNA: TGCGCCAGCAGCCACCTACCAGGACTAGCGGGAGGCTACGAGCAGTACTTC; CDR3: CASSHLPGLAGGYEQYF; J: TRBJ2-7; length: 17; size: .; D: TRBD2; V: TRBV4-3
DNA: TGTGCCAGCAGCGATATGTCGGGGGATACGCAGTATTTT; CDR3: CASSDMSGDTQYF; J: TRBJ2-3; length: 13; size: once; D: .; V: TRBV7-7
DNA: TGTGCCAGCAGCTTAGCAGGAGGTGGCACAAGAGAGACCCAGTACTTC; CDR3: CASSLAGGGTRETQYF; J: TRBJ2-5; length: 16; size: once; D: .; V: TRBV7-2
DNA: TGTGCCAGCAGCCTCTCTGAGCTGGATGAGCAGTTCTTC; CDR3: CASSLSELDEQFF; J: TRBJ2-1; length: 13; size: .; D: .; V: TRBV11-3
DNA: TGTGCCAGTAGTACCCTGTCCAGGTTGCACCAAGAGACCCAGTACTTC; CDR3: CASSTLSRLHQETQYF; J: TRBJ2-5; length: 16; size: .; D: .; V: TRBV19
DNA: TGTGCCAGCAGCTTAGGGACAGGGGCGAACACTGAAGCTTTCTTT; CDR3: CASSLGTGANTEAFF; J: TRBJ1-1; length: 15; size: .; D: TRBD1; V: TRBV7-8
DNA: TGCAATCTCCGACGCGCTAGCGGGATTGAGACCCAGTACTTC; CDR3: CNLRRASGIETQYF; J: TRBJ2-5; length: 14; size: once; D: TRBD2; V: TRBV29-1
DNA: TGCAGCGTTGGTACAGGGTCTGGGGGCTACACCTTC; CDR3: CSVGTGSGGYTF; J: TRBJ1-2; length: 12; size: .; D: .; V: TRBV29-1
DNA: TGCGCCAGCCCCCACAGGGGATACAATGAGCAGTTCTTC; CDR3: CASPHRGYNEQFF; J: TRBJ2-1; length: 13; size: .; D: TRBD1; V: TRBV10-1
DNA: TGTGCCACACGGGCGGGAGGGGAAGATACGCAGTATTTT; CDR3: CATRAGGEDTQYF; J: TRBJ2-3; length: 13; size: .; D: TRBD2; V: TRBV10-3
DNA: TGTGCCAGCAGCCAAGGTTTGGGCAGGGGGCCCGAAGCGAACACCGGGGAGCTGTTTTTT; CDR3: CASSQGLGRGPEANTGELFF; J: TRBJ2-2; length: 20; size: .; D: TRBD1; V: TRBV4-2
DNA: TGCGCCAGCAGCCCCGGACAGACAACTAATGAAAAACTGTTTTTT; CDR3: CASSPGQTTNEKLFF; J: TRBJ1-4; length: 15; size: .; D: .; V: TRBV4-1
DNA: TGCGCCAGCAGTGCCCTTAGCGGGGATAGCACAGATACGCAGTATTTT; CDR3: CASSALSGDSTDTQYF; J: TRBJ2-3; length: 16; size: .; D: TRBD2; V: TRBV10-2
DNA: TGTGCCAGCAGCGTAAGGGACACCGACTCCTACGAGCAGTACTTC; CDR3: CASSVRDTDSYEQYF; J: TRBJ2-7; length: 15; size: .; D: .; V: TRBV9
DNA: TGCGCCAGCGGCGGTGTCGACGAGCAGTACTTC; CDR3: CASGGVDEQYF; J: TRBJ2-7; length: 11; size: .; D: .; V: TRBV4-3
DNA: TGCGCCAGCAGCCAAGATTGGAGCGGGGAGCTGTTTTTT; CDR3: CASSQDWSGELFF; J: TRBJ2-2; length: 13; size: few; D: .; V: TRBV4-3
DNA: TGTGCCATCAGTGAGTCGCGGAAAATGAACACTGAAGCTTTCTTT; CDR3: CAISESRKMNTEAFF; J: TRBJ1-1; length: 15; size: .; D: .; V: TRBV10-3
DNA: TGTGCCAGCAGCTTCCAGCGGGACCACAATGAGCAGTTCTTC; CDR3: CASSFQRDHNEQFF; J: TRBJ2-1; length: 14; size: .; D: TRBD2; V: TRBV5-6
DNA: TGTGCCAGCAGTCCTGACCAGGTCCCCTACAATGAGCAGTTCTTC; CDR3: CASSPDQVPYNEQFF; J: TRBJ2-1; length: 15; size: .; D: .; V: TRBV7-7
DNA: TGTGCCTGGAGTGCGGGACTAGCGGGAGGGGCCGGGGAGCTGTTTTTT; CDR3: CAWSAGLAGGAGELFF; J: TRBJ2-2; length: 16; size: .; D: TRBD2; V: TRBV30
DNA: TGTGCCAGCTCACCACCGATAGAGGAGACCCAGTACTTC; CDR3: CASSPPIEETQYF; J: TRBJ2-5; length: 13; size: .; D: .; V: TRBV18
DNA: TGTGCCAGCAAAAAGAGCTCTGGAAACACCATATATTTT; CDR3: CASKKSSGNTIYF; J: TRBJ1-3; length: 13; size: .; D: .; V: TRBV6-1
DNA: TGCGCCAGCAGCTTGGAAGCGGGACTCTCGAATGAGCAGTTCTTC; CDR3: CASSLEAGLSNEQFF; J: TRBJ2-1; length: 15; size: few; D: TRBD2; V: TRBV5-1
DNA: TGTGCCAGCACCCCGGCAGCGGGAGGGATAGATACGCAGTATTTT; CDR3: CASTPAAGGIDTQYF; J: TRBJ2-3; length: 15; size: .; D: TRBD2; V: TRBV13
DNA: TGTGCCAGCAGTCTAACGAGTTGGTCCGGGGAGCTGTTTTTT; CDR3: CASSLTSWSGELFF; J: TRBJ2-2; length: 14; size: .; D: .; V: TRBV28
DNA: TGTGCCAGCAGTGAACAGGGTACCGACACTGAAGCTTTCTTT; CDR3: CASSEQGTDTEAFF; J: TRBJ1-1; length: 14; size: .; D: .; V: TRBV6-1
DNA: TGTGCCAGTACCAAGACTAGCAACGGAAACAATGAGCAGTTCTTC; CDR3: CASTKTSNGNNEQFF; J: TRBJ2-1; length: 15; size: .; D: TRBD2; V: TRBV19
DNA: TGTGCCAGCAGCTTGCAGGGTGGACAGTACTTC; CDR3: CASSLQGGQYF; J: TRBJ2-5; length: 11; size: .; D: .; V: TRBV5-8
DNA: TGTGCCAGCAGCTTAGTAGGGGATGGAGGGTATGGCTACACCTTC; CDR3: CASSLVGDGGYGYTF; J: TRBJ1-2; length: 15; size: .; D: .; V: TRBV7-2
DNA: TGTGCCAGCAGTGAATATCAGGGAATGAACACTGAAGCTTTCTTT; CDR3: CASSEYQGMNTEAFF; J: TRBJ1-1; length: 15; size: few; D: .; V: TRBV25-1
DNA: TGTGCCAGCAGCTTACCGAGGGTAGCGGGAAGAACCGGGGAGCTGTTTTTT; CDR3: CASSLPRVAGRTGELFF; J: TRBJ2-2; length: 17; size: .; D: TRBD2; V: TRBV7-9
DNA: TGTGCCAGCGCCCCGAGTCGGGGGAACATTCAGTACTTC; CDR3: CASAPSRGNIQYF; J: TRBJ2-4; length: 13; size: .; D: .; V: TRBV7-2
DNA: TGTGCCAGCAGTGGGGACAGGGAATACACTGAAGCTTTCTTT; CDR3: CASSGDREYTEAFF; J: TRBJ1-1; length: 14; size: .; D: TRBD1; V: TRBV2
DNA: TGCGCCAGCAGCCGGCAGGGTTTTGGGATCACTGAAGCTTTCTTT; CDR3: CASSRQGFGITEAFF; J: TRBJ1-1; length: 15; size: .; D: .; V: TRBV5-1
DNA: TGTGCCACCAGCAGGGGGTCCCAGGGGTACGAGCAGTACTTC; CDR3: CATSRGSQGYEQYF; J: TRBJ2-7; length: 14; size: .; D: .; V: TRBV15
DNA: TGTGCCAGCAGCCTTCGGACTAGCGGGAGTTCAGATACGCAGTATTTT; CDR3: CASSLRTSGSSDTQYF; J: TRBJ2-3; length: 16; size: once; D: TRBD2; V: TRBV5-4
DNA: TGTGCCAGCTCACAAGTTTCCGGAGGGGAGAAGAAAGCTTTCTTT; CDR3: CASSQVSGGEKKAFF; J: TRBJ1-1; length: 15; size: .; D: .; V: TRBV18
DNA: TGTGCCAGCAGTTACAAGAGACAGGGCATAAGTGAGCAGTTCTTC; CDR3: CASSYKRQGISEQFF; J: TRBJ2-1; length: 15; size: .; D: TRBD1; V: TRBV6-5
DNA: TGTGCCAGCAGCCAAGATCTAGGGACAGGGGCCTCCTACGAGCAGTACTTC; CDR3: CASSQDLGTGASYEQYF; J: TRBJ2-7; length: 17; size: .; D: TRBD1; V: TRBV4-2
DNA: TGTGCCAGCAGTTTAAGGGGGACAGGGGGCTCTGGCTACACCTTC; CDR3: CASSLRGTGGSGYTF; J: TRBJ1-2; length: 15; size: .; D: TRBD1; V: TRBV28
DNA: TGCGCCAGCAGCCATCCCAGCAACCCCGGGACATTGAACACCGGGGAGCTGTTTTTT; CDR3: CASSHPSNPGTLNTGELFF; J: TRBJ2-2; length: 19; size: few; D: .; V: TRBV4-3
DNA: TGTGCCAGCAGCTTAGCGTACAGGATGAACACTGAAGCTTTCTTT; CDR3: CASSLAYRMNTEAFF; J: TRBJ1-1; length: 15; size: few; D: .; V: TRBV7-2
DNA: TGTGCCAGCAGCTTAGTTCTAGCCCCCTCCTACAATGAGCAGTTCTTC; CDR3: CASSLVLAPSYNEQFF; J: TRBJ2-1; length: 16; size: .; D: .; V: TRBV7-2
DNA: TGTGCCAGCAGCTTCCCGGGACTAGGAGAGACCCAGTACTTC; CDR3: CASSFPGLGETQYF; J: TRBJ2-5; length: 14; size: .; D: TRBD2; V: TRBV11-2
DNA: TGTGCCAGCAGCGTAGTGGCCGGGGGGGGAAACACTGAAGCTTTCTTT; CDR3: CASSVVAGGGNTEAFF; J: TRBJ1-1; length: 16; size: .; D: .; V: TRBV9
DNA: TGTGCCAGCAGTTCCCTGACATTGGGCACTGAAGCTTTCTTT; CDR3: CASSSLTLGTEAFF; J: TRBJ1-1; length: 14; size: few; D: .; V: TRBV11-2
DNA: TGTGCCAGCAGCGCCACAGGGTTGGGAGGCTACACCTTC; CDR3: CASSATGLGGYTF; J: TRBJ1-2; length: 13; size: few; D: .; V: TRBV5-6
DNA: TGTTCCAGCAGCTTTTTAGCGGGAGGGAACAATGAGCAGTTCTTC; CDR3: CSSSFLAGGNNEQFF; J: TRBJ2-1; length: 15; size: .; D: TRBD2; V: TRBV7-9
DNA: TGTGCCAGCAGTTCTACAGGGACCAAAAACATTCAGTACTTC; CDR3: CASSSTGTKNIQYF; J: TRBJ2-4; length: 14; size: .; D: .; V: TRBV27
DNA: TGCGCCAGCAGCCAAGTGGACAATGACAATAGCCGGGCTTTCTTT; CDR3: CASSQVDNDNSRAFF; J: TRBJ1-1; length: 15; size: .; D: .; V: TRBV4-3
DNA: TGTGCCAGCTCGCCGACGCCCGGGACTAGCGGGCCCAATGAGCAGTTCTTC; CDR3: CASSPTPGTSGPNEQFF; J: TRBJ2-1; length: 17; size: .; D: TRBD2; V: TRBV18
DNA: TGTGCCACCAGAGGAGCCGACAGGGTAAAGACCCAGTACTTC; CDR3: CATRGADRVKTQYF; J: TRBJ2-5; length: 14; size: .; D: TRBD1; V: TRBV15
DNA: TGTGCCAGCACCCTCTCTTCCCGGACAGGGGGTGACGAGCAGTACTTC; CDR3: CASTLSSRTGGDEQYF; J: TRBJ2-7; length: 16; size: once; D: TRBD1; V: TRBV28